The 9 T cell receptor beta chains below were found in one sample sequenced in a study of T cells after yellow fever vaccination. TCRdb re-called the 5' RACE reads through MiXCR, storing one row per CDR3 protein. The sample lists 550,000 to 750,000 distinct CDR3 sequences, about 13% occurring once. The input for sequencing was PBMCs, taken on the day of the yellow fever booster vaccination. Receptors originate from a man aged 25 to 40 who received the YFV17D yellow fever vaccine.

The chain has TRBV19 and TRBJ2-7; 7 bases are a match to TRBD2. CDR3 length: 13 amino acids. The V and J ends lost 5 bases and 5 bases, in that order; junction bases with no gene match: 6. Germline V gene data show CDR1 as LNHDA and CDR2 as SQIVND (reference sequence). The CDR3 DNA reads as TGTGCCAGTAGTCCGGGAGGAGAGAACGAGCAGTACTTC. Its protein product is CASSPGGENEQYF.

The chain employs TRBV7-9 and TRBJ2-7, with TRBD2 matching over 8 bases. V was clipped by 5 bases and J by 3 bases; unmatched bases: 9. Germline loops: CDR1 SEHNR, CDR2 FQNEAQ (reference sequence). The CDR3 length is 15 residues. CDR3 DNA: TGTGCCAGCAGCACTCCTGCCGGGACTAGCTACGAGCAGTACTTC. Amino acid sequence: CASSTPAGTSYEQYF. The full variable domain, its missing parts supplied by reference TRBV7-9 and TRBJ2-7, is DTGVSQNPRHKITKRGQNVTFRCDPISEHNRLYWYRQTLGQGPEFLTYFQNEAQLEKSRLLSDRFSAERPKGSFSTLEIQRTEQGDSAMYLCASSTPAGTSYEQYFGPGTRLTVT.

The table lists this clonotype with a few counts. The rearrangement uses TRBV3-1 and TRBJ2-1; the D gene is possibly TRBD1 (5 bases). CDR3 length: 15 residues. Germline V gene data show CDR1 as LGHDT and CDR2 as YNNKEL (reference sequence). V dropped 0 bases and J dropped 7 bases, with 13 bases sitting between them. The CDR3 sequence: CASSQEGRAGNEQFF. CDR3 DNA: TGTGCCAGCAGCCAAGAGGGCAGGGCTGGGAATGAGCAGTTCTTC.

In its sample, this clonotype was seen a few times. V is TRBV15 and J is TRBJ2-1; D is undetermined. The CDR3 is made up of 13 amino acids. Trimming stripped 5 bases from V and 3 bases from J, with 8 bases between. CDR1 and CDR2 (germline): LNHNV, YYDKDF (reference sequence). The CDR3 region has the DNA TGTGCCACCAGCCATAGCTTCTACAATGAGCAGTTCTTC. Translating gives CATSHSFYNEQFF.

The CDR3 DNA reads as TGTGCCAGCAGCTGGGGGAAAAACATTCAGTACTTC. This sequence encodes CASSWGKNIQYF. The chain recombines TRBV12-3 or TRBV12-4 with TRBJ2-4; D may match TRBD1 or TRBD2 (5 bases each). The length of the CDR3 is 12 residues. V dropped 6 bases and J dropped 4 bases, with 7 bases sitting between them.

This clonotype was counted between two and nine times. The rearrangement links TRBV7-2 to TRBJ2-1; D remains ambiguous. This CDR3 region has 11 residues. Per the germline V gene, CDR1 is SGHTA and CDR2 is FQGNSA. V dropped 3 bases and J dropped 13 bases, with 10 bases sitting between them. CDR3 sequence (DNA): TGTGCCAGCAGCTTTTTATTGGAACAGTTCTTC. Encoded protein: CASSFLLEQFF.

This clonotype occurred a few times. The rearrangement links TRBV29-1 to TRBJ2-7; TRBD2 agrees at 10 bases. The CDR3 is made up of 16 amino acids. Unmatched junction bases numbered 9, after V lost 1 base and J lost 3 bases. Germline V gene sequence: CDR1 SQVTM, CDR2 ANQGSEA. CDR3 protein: CSVEGRTGTSVYEQYF. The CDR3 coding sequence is TGCAGCGTTGAAGGAAGGACAGGGACTAGCGTCTACGAGCAGTACTTC.

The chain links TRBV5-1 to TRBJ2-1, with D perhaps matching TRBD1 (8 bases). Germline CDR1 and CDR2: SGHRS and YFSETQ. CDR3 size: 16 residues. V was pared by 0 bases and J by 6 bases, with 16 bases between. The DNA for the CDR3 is TGCGCCAGCAGCTTGGCCATAACAGGGGGGGGCAATGAGCAGTTCTTC. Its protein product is CASSLAITGGGNEQFF.

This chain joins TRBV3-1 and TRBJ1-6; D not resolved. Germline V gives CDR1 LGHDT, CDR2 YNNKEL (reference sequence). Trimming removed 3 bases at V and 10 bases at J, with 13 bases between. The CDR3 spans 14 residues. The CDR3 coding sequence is TGTGCCAGCAGCCAGGAGTTCGTTGAGTCACCCCTCCACTTT. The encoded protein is CASSQEFVESPLHF.